A selection of T cell receptor beta chains follows, all from one sample in a study of blood T cell repertoires in COVID-19. Profiled with immunoSEQ multiplex PCR; TCRdb holds only in-frame clones, not every one. The table lists fewer than 350,000 clones, 89% of them singletons. The material sequenced was PBMCs or T cells enriched from blood (not recorded which). These receptors were obtained from a man aged 55 to 70 who had recovered from COVID-19. Each CDR3 is given with its conserved first and last residue. The order of the fields is V gene, clone size, J gene, D gene, CDR3 DNA, CDR3 protein. The D gene is left open where the match is weak. Clone size is shown for a subset of rows, as once, few, many or a class of expanded clone.

TRBV28	NA	TRBJ1-4	NA	TGTGCCAGCAGTCATGAGGGTCTCGGTAATGAAAAACTGTTTTTT	CASSHEGLGNEKLFF
TRBV2	NA	TRBJ1-5	NA	TGTGCCAGCAGTCGGACAGTAGGTCCCAATCAGCCCCAGCATTTT	CASSRTVGPNQPQHF
TRBV7-9	NA	TRBJ1-2	NA	TGTGCCAGCAGCTTAATCCCAGGGTATGGCTACACCTTC	CASSLIPGYGYTF
TRBV15	NA	TRBJ1-1	NA	TGTGCCACCAGCAGCCCCGGGTTTCGCACTGAAGCTTTCTTT	CATSSPGFRTEAFF
TRBV14	once	TRBJ2-1	NA	TGTGCCAGCAGCCCCTTTTGGACTACCCAGGGCAATGAGCAGTTCTTC	CASSPFWTTQGNEQFF
TRBV18	NA	TRBJ1-6	TRBD1	TGTGCCAGCTCAGAAACAGGGGTGGATTCACCCCTCCACTTT	CASSETGVDSPLHF
TRBV18	NA	TRBJ2-7	NA	TGTGCCAGCTCACCAGGTCAGGGCTCCTACGAGCAGTACTTC	CASSPGQGSYEQYF
TRBV7-8	NA	TRBJ2-5	TRBD2	TGTGCCAGCAGCCCGGTAGGGACTAGCGGAGAGACCCAGTACTTC	CASSPVGTSGETQYF
TRBV6-5	NA	TRBJ1-6	NA	TGTGCCAGCAGGAACAAACTAGGGGGTAGTACACCCCTCCACTTT	CASRNKLGGSTPLHF
TRBV5-1	NA	TRBJ1-2	NA	TGCGCCAGCAGCTTGGCCAGGGTTGGCTATGGCTACACCTTC	CASSLARVGYGYTF
TRBV6-2/TRBV6-3	NA	TRBJ2-7	TRBD1	TGTGCCAGCAGCCGACCGGGACAGGGCACCTACGAGCAGTACTTC	CASSRPGQGTYEQYF